Below are 27 T cell receptor beta chains sequenced from a single sample in a study of blood T cell repertoires in COVID-19. TCRdb keeps only in-frame clones here, not all; method: immunoSEQ multiplex PCR. The sample lists hundreds of thousands of clones; about nine tenths were seen once. Sequencing was carried out using PBMCs or T cells enriched from blood (not recorded which). Source of these receptors: a woman aged 18-29 years who had recovered from COVID-19.

The J gene is TRBJ1-1, the V gene TRBV27; D uncertain. Trimming shortened V by 5 bases and J by 0 bases, and 7 bases separated the two germline ends. Per germline, CDR1 MNHEY and CDR2 SMNVEV (reference sequence). The CDR3 consists of 13 residues. The CDR3 DNA reads as TGTGCCAGCAGTGGGCTGCTGAACACTGAAGCTTTCTTT. Amino acids: CASSGLLNTEAFF.

This chain connects TRBV19 to TRBJ1-1; no clear D. The CDR3 extends over 13 amino acids. Trimming shortened V by 2 bases and J by 3 bases, and 7 bases separated the two germline ends. Germline V gene lookup returns CDR1 LNHDA and CDR2 SQIVND (reference sequence). The chain's CDR3 is CASSIIRDTEAFF. The CDR3 DNA follows: TGTGCCAGTAGTATAATACGGGACACTGAAGCTTTCTTT.

The CDR3 DNA reads TGTGCCACCAGTGATTCATCTGGACAGTACTATGGCTACACCTTC. This translates into CATSDSSGQYYGYTF. The chain has TRBV24-1 and TRBJ1-2, with TRBD1 as a possible D gene (6 bases). This CDR3 contains 15 residues. Deletions cut 2 bases from V and 3 bases from J, with 12 bases between. From germline, CDR1 is KGHDR and CDR2 SFDVKD.

The sample holds one count of this clone. The V call is TRBV3-1 (or the pseudogene TRBV3-2), the J call TRBJ2-5; 7 bases fit TRBD2. V lost 3 bases, J lost 3 bases, and 7 bases stayed unmatched. From germline, CDR1 is LGHDT and CDR2 YNNKEL (reference sequence). CDR3 length: 15 amino acids. DNA of the CDR3: TGTGCCAGCAGCCAGGCGAGCGGGGTCAAAGAGACCCAGTACTTC. It codes for CASSQASGVKETQYF.

The chain recombines TRBV5-1 with TRBJ2-7; 8 bases agree with TRBD1. Germline V gives CDR1 SGHRS, CDR2 YFSETQ. The CDR3 totals 13 residues. J gave up 7 bases and V 8 bases, and 11 bases lay outside the gene matches. The CDR3 DNA reads as TGCGCCAGTCGCAAAATGGACAGGGAAGAGCAGTACTTC. Amino acids: CASRKMDREEQYF.

This clone was recorded once. The V and J genes are TRBV2 and TRBJ1-3; maybe TRBD1 (5 bases). V was clipped by 5 bases and J by 8 bases, with 13 bases between them. There are 13 residues in the CDR3. Per the germline V gene, CDR1 is SNHLY and CDR2 is FYNNEI. CDR3 protein: CASSRTLGDTIYF. In DNA, the CDR3 is TGTGCCAGCAGTCGGACACTCGGAGACACCATATATTTT.

The gene calls are TRBV5-1 and TRBJ2-1, with TRBD2 matching over 8 bases. Germline values: CDR1 SGHRS, CDR2 YFSETQ. V lost 0 bases, J lost 7 bases, and 15 bases stayed unmatched. The CDR3 is 18 amino acids. In DNA form, the CDR3 reads TGCGCCAGCAGCTTGGACACGAGGGTAGCGGGGTTTGTTAATGAGCAGTTCTTC. Its translation is CASSLDTRVAGFVNEQFF.

The chain joins TRBV7-3 to TRBJ2-1; TRBD2 is a possible D gene (6 bases). The CDR3 has 16 residues. The germline V and J ends were trimmed by 1 base and 7 bases, with 17 bases remaining between them. Germline V lookup: CDR1 SGHTA, CDR2 FQGTGA. The CDR3 coding sequence is TGTGCCAGCAGCTTAAGTTTGCCGGGACTCAGAAATGAGCAGTTCTTC. This sequence encodes CASSLSLPGLRNEQFF.

CDR3 bases: TGTGCCAGCACGAAAGACAGGATTAGTTCACCCCTCCACTTT. It encodes CASTKDRISSPLHF. J is TRBJ1-6 and V is TRBV11-2, with D maybe TRBD1 (6 bases). The CDR3 spans 14 residues. Trimming removed 7 bases from V and 9 bases from J, with 16 bases in between. CDR1 SGHAT and CDR2 FQNNGV come from the germline V gene.

This chain connects TRBV6-1 to TRBJ2-1; 10 bases match TRBD2. CDR1 is MNHNS and CDR2 is SASEGT in the germline V gene. The CDR3 has 15 amino acids. With V trimmed by 3 bases and J by 1 base, 0 bases remained unmatched. The CDR3, as DNA: TGTGCCAGCAGTGAGACTAGCGGGTCCTACAATGAGCAGTTCTTC. This sequence encodes CASSETSGSYNEQFF.

This chain links TRBV7-2 with TRBJ1-6; a possible D gene is TRBD1 (5 bases). V shed 5 bases and J shed 6 bases, with 17 bases lying between them. The CDR3 consists of 16 residues. Germline assignment: CDR1 SGHTA and CDR2 FQGNSA. The CDR3 nucleotides are TGTGCCAGCAGCCCCCAGGTGGGGGGGTTTAATTCACCCCTCCACTTT. Translated, it gives CASSPQVGGFNSPLHF.

The genes are TRBV5-4 and TRBJ1-1; D is undetermined. V lost 4 bases to trimming and J lost 5 bases, with 9 bases between them. Germline CDR1 is SGHNT and CDR2 is YYREEE (reference sequence). The CDR3 totals 12 residues. CDR3 bases: TGTGCCAGCAGCGATCAGTGGACTGAAGCTTTCTTT. It translates to CASSDQWTEAFF. The full variable domain, its missing parts supplied by reference TRBV5-4 and TRBJ1-1, is ETGVTQSPTHLIKTRGQQVTLRCSSQSGHNTVSWYQQALGQGPQFIFQYYREEENGRGNFPPRFSGLQFPNYSSELNVNALELDDSALYLCASSDQWTEAFFGQGTRLTVV.

This rearrangement joins TRBV5-6 to TRBJ1-1; 8 positions agree with TRBD1. CDR3 length: 16 residues. The ends lost 4 bases at V and 0 bases at J; junction bases unmatched: 8. Germline V CDR1 and CDR2: SGHDT, YYEEEE. The CDR3 nucleotides are TGTGCCAGCAGCCCAGGACAGGGCGGGATGAACACTGAAGCTTTCTTT. This gives the protein CASSPGQGGMNTEAFF.

The chain has TRBV9 and TRBJ2-4; 13 nucleotides agree with TRBD2. This CDR3 contains 16 residues. CDR1 and CDR2 (germline): SGDLS, YYNGEE. With 3 bases clipped from V and 8 bases from J, the junction kept 8 bases outside the gene matches. The CDR3 bases are TGTGCCAGCAGCGCGACTAGCGGGGGGCATATCGACATTCAGTACTTC. Amino acid sequence: CASSATSGGHIDIQYF.

This chain joins TRBV27 and TRBJ2-1; D perhaps matches TRBD1 (5 bases). The V and J ends lost 5 bases and 7 bases respectively, with 12 bases between them. The CDR3 extends over 13 amino acids. The germline CDR1 and CDR2 sequences are MNHEY and SMNVEV (reference sequence). The CDR3 DNA reads as TGTGCCAGCAGTACGAATCCAGGGAATGAGCAGTTCTTC. Translation: CASSTNPGNEQFF.

V is TRBV5-1 and J is TRBJ1-1; maybe TRBD1 (5 bases). The CDR3 has 14 amino acids. Germline CDR1 and CDR2: SGHRS and YFSETQ. The V and J ends lost 4 bases and 4 bases respectively, with 14 bases between them. The CDR3 protein is CASSTGEMGTEAFF. Written as DNA, the CDR3 is TGCGCCAGCAGCACGGGGGAAATGGGCACTGAAGCTTTCTTT. Full variable domain (outside the CDR3, taken from reference TRBV5-1 and TRBJ1-1): KAGVTQTPRYLIKTRGQQVTLSCSPISGHRSVSWYQQTPGQGLQFLFEYFSETQRNKGNFPGRFSGRQFSNSRSEMNVSTLELGDSALYLCASSTGEMGTEAFFGQGTRLTVV.

This rearrangement joins TRBV18 to TRBJ1-5, with D unresolved. The CDR3 extends over 17 amino acids. Deletions cut 3 bases from V and 3 bases from J, with 18 bases between. CDR1 KGHSH and CDR2 LQKENI come from the germline V gene. This CDR3 reads CASSPQAPVALNQPQHF. The CDR3 DNA reads as TGTGCCAGCTCACCTCAGGCCCCAGTGGCTCTCAATCAGCCCCAGCATTTT. Supplemented by reference TRBV18 and TRBJ1-5, the full variable domain reads NAGVMQNPRHLVRRRGQEARLRCSPMKGHSHVYWYRQLPEEGLKFMVYLQKENIIDESGMPKERFSAEFPKEGPSILRIQQVVRGDSAAYFCASSPQAPVALNQPQHFGDGTRLSIL.

V and J are TRBV7-6 and TRBJ1-6, with D unclear. V was cut by 2 bases and J by 13 bases, with 12 bases left in between. Looked up from germline, CDR1 is SGHVS and CDR2 is FNYEAQ. CDR3 length: 13 residues. CDR3 sequence: CASSLNGNAPLHF. The CDR3 region has the DNA TGTGCCAGCAGCTTAAACGGTAATGCCCCCCTCCACTTT.

With regard to this clone: At the DNA level, this CDR3 is encoded by other sequences in the same sample as well. The chain combines TRBV28 with TRBJ1-1; D is perhaps TRBD1 (5 bases). Germline CDR1 and CDR2: MDHEN and SYDVKM. This CDR3 spans 14 amino acids. Trimming took 3 bases from V and 0 from J, leaving 8 bases between them. In DNA, the CDR3 is TGTGCCAGCAGTTTGGGGCAGATGAACACTGAAGCTTTCTTT. Translating it yields CASSLGQMNTEAFF.

V is TRBV5-1 and J is TRBJ2-2; possible D gene TRBD1, 6 bases. V gave up 0 bases and J gave up 3 bases, with 12 bases separating them. Germline V lookup: CDR1 SGHRS, CDR2 YFSETQ. The CDR3 consists of 16 residues. The CDR3 region is CASSLVPGAHTGELFF. The CDR3 nucleotides are TGCGCCAGCAGCTTGGTTCCAGGGGCGCACACCGGGGAGCTGTTTTTT.

The chain couples TRBV10-3 to TRBJ1-1, with 10 bases identical to TRBD1. The CDR3 runs to 14 residues. The V segment lost 7 bases and the J segment 4 bases; nucleotides outside the gene matches: 6. Germline CDR1 ENHRY, CDR2 SYGVKD. The CDR3 DNA follows: TGTGCCATCACCCCAAGACAGGGGGCCACTGAAGCTTTCTTT. Its protein product is CAITPRQGATEAFF.

The chain links TRBV2 to TRBJ1-1, with a tentative D call TRBD1 (5 bases). The ends were cut back, 6 bases at V and 3 bases at J, with 14 bases in the middle. The CDR3 extends over 14 amino acids. Germline values: CDR1 SNHLY, CDR2 FYNNEI. The CDR3 bases are TGTGCCAGCAGGTTGGGGACTGTGGACACTGAAGCTTTCTTT. This translates into CASRLGTVDTEAFF.

This clone was counted between two and nine times. The rearrangement joins TRBV18 to TRBJ2-7, with a weak D call TRBD2 (5 bases). The CDR3 has 13 residues. V was pared by 4 bases and J by 0 bases, with 7 bases between. In germline, CDR1 is KGHSH, CDR2 LQKENI. The CDR3 reads CASSLGSSYEQYF. CDR3 sequence (DNA): TGTGCCAGCTCACTGGGGAGCTCCTACGAGCAGTACTTC.

The chain has TRBV19 and TRBJ1-1; D is unclear. The CDR3 loop spans 15 amino acids. Germline CDR1 and CDR2: LNHDA and SQIVND (reference sequence). Trimming took 7 bases from V and 1 from J, leaving 16 bases between them. CDR3 region: CASIRTRVPNTEAFF. In DNA, the CDR3 is TGTGCCAGTATACGCACCCGGGTTCCGAACACTGAAGCTTTCTTT.

This clone was detected only once. J is TRBJ1-2 and V is TRBV5-6; 7 nucleotides align to TRBD1. CDR1 and CDR2 from the germline V gene are SGHDT and YYEEEE. This CDR3 region has 13 residues. V lost 4 bases and J lost 4; bases outside the gene matches: 4. CDR3: CASSEDRAYGYTF. CDR3 sequence (DNA): TGTGCCAGCAGCGAAGACAGGGCCTATGGCTACACCTTC.

This clone was detected only once. The chain has TRBV7-6 and TRBJ2-7; TRBD2 aligns across 12 bases. The CDR3 totals 17 residues. The germline V gene has CDR1 SGHVS and CDR2 FNYEAQ. With V trimmed by 5 bases and J by 5 bases, 13 bases remained unmatched. The CDR3 DNA sequence: TGTGCCAGCAGCCCCCCCCGACTAGCGGGAGTAACCCACGAGCAGTACTTC. Its translation: CASSPPRLAGVTHEQYF.

The chain couples TRBV9 to TRBJ2-2; D remains ambiguous. The V gene lost 0 bases and the J gene lost 3 bases, with 12 bases spanning the gap. This CDR3 has 16 amino acids. From germline, CDR1 is SGDLS and CDR2 YYNGEE. In DNA form, the CDR3 reads TGTGCCAGCAGCGTAGATGTCCAGTCCCACACCGGGGAGCTGTTTTTT. Its translation is CASSVDVQSHTGELFF.